Included here is one TCR beta chain sequence, with context. The record originates from a study of blood T cell repertoires in COVID-19. Across the whole study: Samples taken during acute and convalescent COVID-19 were collected in the United States, Italy and Spain. PBMCs, B-cell-depleted T cells, or T cells were the source of the cDNA or gDNA that made up the material.

Trimming took 0 bases from V and 2 from J; bases not matched to a gene: 6. Germline V gene sequence: CDR1 SGDLS, CDR2 YYNGEE. The CDR3 is 17 amino acids. As originally analysed: Reference gene primer amplification yielded estimated nucleated cell counts. Clones were read by immunoSEQ multiplex PCR, and TCRdb kept only the in-frame ones, dropping some. From that table come the V and J calls and clone size; the DNA was used to work out D and trimming. Of fewer than 70,000 clones in the sample, around nine tenths were seen once. The sequencing input was peripheral blood. The sequence was collected from a woman aged 70-85 years with active COVID-19. This rearrangement joins TRBV9 to TRBJ2-4; 9 bases are shared with TRBD1. CDR3 sequence reads: CASSVGSTGGTKNIQYF. The DNA for the CDR3 is TGTGCCAGCAGCGTAGGGTCGACAGGGGGAACCAAAAACATTCAGTACTTC.